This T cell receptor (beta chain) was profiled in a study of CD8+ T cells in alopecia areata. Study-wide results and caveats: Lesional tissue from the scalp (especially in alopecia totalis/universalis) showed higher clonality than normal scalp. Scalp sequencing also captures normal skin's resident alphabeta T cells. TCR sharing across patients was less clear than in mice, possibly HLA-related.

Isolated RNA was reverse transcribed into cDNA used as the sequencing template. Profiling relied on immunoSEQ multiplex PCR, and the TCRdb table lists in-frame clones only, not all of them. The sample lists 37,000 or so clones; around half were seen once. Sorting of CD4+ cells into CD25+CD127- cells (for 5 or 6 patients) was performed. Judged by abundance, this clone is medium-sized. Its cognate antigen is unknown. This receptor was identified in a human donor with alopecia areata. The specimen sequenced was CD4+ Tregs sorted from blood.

For the CDR3, the DNA is TGTGCCAGCAGCTTAGAAGCAGGGAAGAGAGCTGGCTACACCTTC. This encodes CASSLEAGKRAGYTF. The genes are TRBV7-6 and TRBJ1-2; D is perhaps TRBD1 (5 bases). CDR1 is SGHVS and CDR2 is FNYEAQ in the germline V gene. V lost 1 base, J lost 7 bases, and 16 bases lay in between. This CDR3 has 15 amino acids.